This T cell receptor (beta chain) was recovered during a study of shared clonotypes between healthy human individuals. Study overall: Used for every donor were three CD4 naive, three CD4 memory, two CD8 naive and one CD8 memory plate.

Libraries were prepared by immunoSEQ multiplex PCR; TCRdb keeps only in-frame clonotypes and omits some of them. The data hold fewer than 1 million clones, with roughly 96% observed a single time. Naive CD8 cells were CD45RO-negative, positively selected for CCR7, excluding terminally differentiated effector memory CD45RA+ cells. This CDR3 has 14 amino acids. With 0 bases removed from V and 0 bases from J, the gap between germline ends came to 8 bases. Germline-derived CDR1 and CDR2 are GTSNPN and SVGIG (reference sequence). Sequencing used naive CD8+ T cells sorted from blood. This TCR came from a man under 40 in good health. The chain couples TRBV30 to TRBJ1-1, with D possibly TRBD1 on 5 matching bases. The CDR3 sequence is CAWSVLGVNTEAFF. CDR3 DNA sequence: TGTGCCTGGAGTGTACTAGGGGTGAACACTGAAGCTTTCTTT.